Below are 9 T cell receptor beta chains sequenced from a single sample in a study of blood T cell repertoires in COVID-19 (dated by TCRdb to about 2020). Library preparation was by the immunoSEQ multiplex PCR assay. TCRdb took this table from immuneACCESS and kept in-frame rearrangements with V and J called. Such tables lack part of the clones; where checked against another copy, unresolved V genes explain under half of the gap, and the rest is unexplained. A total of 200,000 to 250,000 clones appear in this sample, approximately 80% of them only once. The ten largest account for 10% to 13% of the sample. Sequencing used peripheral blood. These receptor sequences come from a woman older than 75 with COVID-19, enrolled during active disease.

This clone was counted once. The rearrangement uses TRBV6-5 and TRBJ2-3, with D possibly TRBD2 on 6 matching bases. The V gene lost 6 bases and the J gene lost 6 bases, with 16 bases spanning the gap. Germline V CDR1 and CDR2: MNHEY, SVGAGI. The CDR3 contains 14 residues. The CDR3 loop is CASRAGGAGDTQYF. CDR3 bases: TGTGCCAGCAGGGCAGGAGGGGCGGGGGATACGCAGTATTTT.

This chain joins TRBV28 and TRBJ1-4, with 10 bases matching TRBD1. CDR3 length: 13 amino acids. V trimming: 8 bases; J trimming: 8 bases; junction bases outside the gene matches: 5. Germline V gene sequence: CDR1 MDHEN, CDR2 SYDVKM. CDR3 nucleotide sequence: TGTGCCAGCGGCGGGACAGGGGAGGAAAAACTGTTTTTT. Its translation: CASGGTGEEKLFF.

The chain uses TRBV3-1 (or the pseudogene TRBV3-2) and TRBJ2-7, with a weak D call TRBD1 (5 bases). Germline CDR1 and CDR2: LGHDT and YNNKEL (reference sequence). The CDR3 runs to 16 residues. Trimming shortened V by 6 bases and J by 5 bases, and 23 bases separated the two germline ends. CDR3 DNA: TGTGCCAGCAGTTCCCGGTCAGCAGGGATTTTCCACGAGCAGTACTTC. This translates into CASSSRSAGIFHEQYF.

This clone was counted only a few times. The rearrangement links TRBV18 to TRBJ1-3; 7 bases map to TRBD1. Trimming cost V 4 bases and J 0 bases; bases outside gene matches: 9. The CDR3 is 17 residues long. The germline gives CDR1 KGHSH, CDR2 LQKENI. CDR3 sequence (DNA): TGTGCCAGCTCACGGGACAGAAGACAAAGCTCTGGAAACACCATATATTTT. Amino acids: CASSRDRRQSSGNTIYF.

The CDR3, as DNA: TGTGCCAGCAGTTTAGGGTGGGCCAGGGAGCAGTACGTC. Translation: CASSLGWAREQYV. The chain employs TRBV28 and TRBJ2-7; D uncertain. The CDR3 loop spans 13 amino acids. The V and J ends lost 2 bases and 7 bases respectively, with 12 bases between them. Germline V gene data show CDR1 as MDHEN and CDR2 as SYDVKM.

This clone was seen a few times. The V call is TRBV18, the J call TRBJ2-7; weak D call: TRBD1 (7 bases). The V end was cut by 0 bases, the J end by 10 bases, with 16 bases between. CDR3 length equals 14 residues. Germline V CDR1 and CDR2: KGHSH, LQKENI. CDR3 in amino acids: CASSPPTGRGEQYF. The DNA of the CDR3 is TGTGCCAGCTCACCACCGACAGGGCGGGGCGAACAGTACTTC.

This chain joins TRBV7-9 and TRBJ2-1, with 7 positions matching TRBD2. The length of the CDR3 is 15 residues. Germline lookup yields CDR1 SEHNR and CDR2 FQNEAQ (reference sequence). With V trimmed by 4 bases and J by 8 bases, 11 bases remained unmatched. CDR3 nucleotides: TGTGCCAGCAGCTCCCTGACTAGCAAGGGCGATGAGCAGTTCTTC. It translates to CASSSLTSKGDEQFF.

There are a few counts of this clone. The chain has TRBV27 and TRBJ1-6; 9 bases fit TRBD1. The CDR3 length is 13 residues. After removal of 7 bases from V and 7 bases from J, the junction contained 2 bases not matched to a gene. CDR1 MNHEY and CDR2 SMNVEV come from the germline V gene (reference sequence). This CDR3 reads CASTGQGNSPLHF. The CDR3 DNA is TGTGCCAGCACTGGACAGGGGAATTCACCCCTCCACTTT.

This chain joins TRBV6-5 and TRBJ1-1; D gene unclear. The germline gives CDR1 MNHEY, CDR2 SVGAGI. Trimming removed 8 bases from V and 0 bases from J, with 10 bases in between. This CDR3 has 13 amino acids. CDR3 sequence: CASPPGVNTEAFF. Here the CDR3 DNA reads TGTGCCAGCCCCCCGGGAGTGAACACTGAAGCTTTCTTT.